There are a few counts of the clone carrying this T cell receptor beta chain. Its antigen is not known. The V end was cut by 0 bases, the J end by 7 bases, with 13 bases between. This CDR3 is built from 16 residues. The germline CDR1 and CDR2 sequences are LGHNA and YNFKEQ. This entry is derived from a study of T-cell memory formation after mild COVID-19. Study information: The two donors had largely donor-specific TCR clusters. The study, taken as a whole, reports: CD8+ contracting clones occupied EMRA, while CD4+ ones occupied mainly CM and EM.

TCR alpha and TCR beta cDNA libraries carrying sample barcodes and UMIs were produced by 5'RACE using constant-segment primers. TCRdb reprocessed the 5' RACE reads with MiXCR, giving one entry per CDR3 protein. This table holds approximately 110,000 distinct CDR3 sequences, approximately 21% found once. Sequenced sample: PBMCs or a T cell subset sorted from them (not recorded which). This chain links TRBV4-2 with TRBJ1-6, with a tentative D call TRBD1 (5 bases). This TCR was recovered from a man aged 18 to 35 who had mild COVID-19 (a few samples of this study predate the infection). Cell type and time point are not known. As DNA, the CDR3 is TGTGCCAGCAGCCAAGATAGAAACAGGCGGAATTCACCCCTCCACTTT. It encodes CASSQDRNRRNSPLHF.